This record looks at one T cell receptor beta chain sequence and its context. This specimen belongs to a study of blood T cell repertoires in COVID-19. The V gene's germline CDR1 is LGHNT and CDR2 FRNRAP. V was pared by 4 bases and J by 8 bases, with 9 bases of the junction left unmatched. This CDR3 comprises 14 residues. The assay was immunoSEQ multiplex PCR, and TCRdb's table has in-frame clones only and misses some. The sample contains approximately 210,000 clones, around nine tenths of which appear only once. The chain joins TRBV12-5 to TRBJ1-2; 8 bases fit TRBD1. Material for sequencing was peripheral blood. The TCR comes from a woman aged 40 to 49 with acute or convalescent COVID-19. In DNA form, the CDR3 reads TGTGCTAGTGGTTACGGACAGGGACGGATAGGCTACACCTTC. It encodes CASGYGQGRIGYTF.